The subject of this entry is one TCR beta chain. V gave up 7 bases and J gave up 5 bases, with 20 bases separating them. The CDR3 has 15 residues. The germline V gene encodes CDR1 SNHLY and CDR2 FYNNEI. This sample was taken from a study of shared clonotypes between healthy human individuals. Naive CD8 cells, CD45RO-negative and positively selected for CCR7, excluded terminally differentiated effector memory CD45RA+ cells. Profiling relied on immunoSEQ multiplex PCR, and the TCRdb table lists in-frame clones only, not all of them. The profile shows around 2,000,000 clones, around 96% of them singletons.

Source material: naive CD8+ T cells sorted from blood. J is TRBJ2-5 and V is TRBV2, with D perhaps matching TRBD1 or TRBD2 (6 bases each). This receptor was taken from a young man in good health. The DNA of the CDR3 is TGTGCCAGCACGGGGGCCGACAACCCGATCGAGACCCAGTACTTC. Translation gives CASTGADNPIETQYF.